This T cell receptor (beta chain) was captured in a study of CD8+CD57+ T cells in acquired aplastic anemia. This clonotype was counted between two and nine times. A much larger clone differs by one base, so this may be a read error. Since the CDR3 does not end with the conserved phenylalanine or tryptophan, this likely comes from a read error. Genomic DNA was employed as the template in profiling TCR beta VDJ and CDR3. TCRdb called the reads again in MiXCR, with one record for every CDR3 protein. This table has some 240,000 distinct CDR3 sequences, 34% appearing once. The specimen was sorted CD4+, CD8+, or CD8+CD57+ T cells (not recorded which) from PBMCs. The sequence derives from a human donor in good health, serving as a control.

CDR3 sequence: CASSTNQPDYGYTL. The CDR3 nucleotides read TGTGCCAGCAGCACCAACCAGCCCGACTATGGCTACACCCTC. This chain joins TRBV7-9 and TRBJ1-2; D not resolved. V gave up 5 bases and J gave up 3 bases, with 13 bases separating them. The CDR3 runs to 14 residues. The germline V gene has CDR1 SEHNR and CDR2 FQNEAQ (reference sequence).